The clone carrying this T cell receptor beta chain was counted between two and nine times. Sample-barcoded 5' priming and a J-beta primer mix drove a second PCR of 7 to 11 cycles. TCRdb used MiXCR to reprocess the 5' RACE reads, holding one entry per CDR3 protein. The sample has roughly 2 million distinct CDR3 sequences; approximately 50% are singletons. Looked up from germline, CDR1 is LGHNA and CDR2 is YSLEER. The CDR3 sequence is 15 residues long. With V trimmed by 4 bases and J by 2 bases, 5 bases remained unmatched. This specimen comes from a study of blood T cells in healthy people across ages. The receptor was derived from a woman between 40 and 55 years old in good health. Sequenced material: blood. The chain joins TRBV4-3 to TRBJ2-7, with TRBD1 matching 10 bases. The CDR3 DNA sequence: TGCGCCAGCAGCCCGGGGACAGGGGACACCTACGAGCAGTACTTC. Translation gives CASSPGTGDTYEQYF.